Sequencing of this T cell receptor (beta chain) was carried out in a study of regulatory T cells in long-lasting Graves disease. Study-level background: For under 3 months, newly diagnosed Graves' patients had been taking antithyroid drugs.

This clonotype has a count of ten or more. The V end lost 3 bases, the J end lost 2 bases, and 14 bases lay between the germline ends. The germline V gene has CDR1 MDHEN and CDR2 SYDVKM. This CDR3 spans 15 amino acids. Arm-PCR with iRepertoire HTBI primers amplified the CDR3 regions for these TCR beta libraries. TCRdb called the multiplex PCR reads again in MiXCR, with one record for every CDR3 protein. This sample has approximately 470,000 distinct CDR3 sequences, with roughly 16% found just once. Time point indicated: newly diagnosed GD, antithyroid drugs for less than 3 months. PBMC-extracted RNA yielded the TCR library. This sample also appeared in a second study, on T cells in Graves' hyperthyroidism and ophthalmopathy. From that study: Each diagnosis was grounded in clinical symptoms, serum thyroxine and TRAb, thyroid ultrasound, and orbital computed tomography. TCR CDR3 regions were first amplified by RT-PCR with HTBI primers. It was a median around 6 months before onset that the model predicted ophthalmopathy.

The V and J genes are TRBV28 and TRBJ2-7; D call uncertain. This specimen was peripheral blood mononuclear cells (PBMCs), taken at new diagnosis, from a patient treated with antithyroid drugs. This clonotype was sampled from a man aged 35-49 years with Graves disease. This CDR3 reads CASSFIGEPTYEQYF. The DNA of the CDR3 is TGTGCCAGCAGTTTCATCGGTGAGCCAACCTACGAGCAGTACTTC.